Below, 2 T cell receptor beta chains from the same sample are listed, as sequenced in a study of post-analysis software for immune sequencing data. Their antigens remain unidentified. Unique molecular identifiers featured in each of the TCR beta cDNA libraries. MiXCR was run by TCRdb on the PCR reads, yielding one entry per CDR3 protein. The sample has fewer than 900,000 distinct CDR3 sequences, roughly 50% seen once. General study results and limits: Relative to controls, patients had five TRBV segments at higher frequency, with TRBV5-6, TRBV5-1 and TRBV20-1 among these.

The sample was blood. The receptors originated from a girl aged 10-17 years with multiple sclerosis.

This clonotype was picked up a small number of times. V and J are TRBV20-1 and TRBJ1-2, with D perhaps TRBD1 (6 bases). CDR1 and CDR2 (germline): DFQATT, SNEGSKA (reference sequence). The CDR3 has 14 amino acids. Trimming shortened V by 0 bases and J by 8 bases, and 16 bases separated the two germline ends. CDR3 nucleotides: TGCAGTGCTAGAGATAGCCCAACAGGGATCGGCTACACCTTC. Translation: CSARDSPTGIGYTF.

This clonotype was detected only a few times. J is TRBJ1-5 and V is TRBV4-3; a possible D gene is TRBD1 (5 bases). CDR1 is LGHNA, CDR2 YSLEER, per germline. With 0 bases removed from V and 4 bases from J, the gap between germline ends came to 10 bases. This CDR3 region has 15 residues. The CDR3 sequence is CASSQDRVPNQPQHF. In DNA, the CDR3 is TGCGCCAGCAGCCAAGACAGGGTCCCGAATCAGCCCCAGCATTTT.